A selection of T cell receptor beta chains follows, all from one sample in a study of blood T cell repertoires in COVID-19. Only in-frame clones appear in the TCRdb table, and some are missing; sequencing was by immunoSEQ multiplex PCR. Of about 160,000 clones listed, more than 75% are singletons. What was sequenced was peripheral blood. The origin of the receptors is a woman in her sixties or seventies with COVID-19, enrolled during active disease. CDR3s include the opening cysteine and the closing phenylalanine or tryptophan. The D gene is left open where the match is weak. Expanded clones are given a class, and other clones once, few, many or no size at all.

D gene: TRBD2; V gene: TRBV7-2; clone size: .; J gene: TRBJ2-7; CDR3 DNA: TGTGCCAGCAGCTCCCGAGGGGCGGGGGGGCCGCACGAGCAGTACTTC; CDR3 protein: CASSSRGAGGPHEQYF
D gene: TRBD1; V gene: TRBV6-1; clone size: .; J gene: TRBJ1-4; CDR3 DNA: TGTGCCAGCAGTGAAGCAGCTGACAGGGGTCGATTTTTT; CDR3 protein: CASSEAADRGRFF
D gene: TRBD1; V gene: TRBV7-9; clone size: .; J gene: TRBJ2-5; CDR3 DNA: TGTGCCAGCAGCACATCCGACAGGGGGCTTGAGACCCAGTACTTC; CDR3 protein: CASSTSDRGLETQYF
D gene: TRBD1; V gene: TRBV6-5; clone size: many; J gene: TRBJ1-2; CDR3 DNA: TGTGCCAGCAGAAAGACAGGGGGCAGCGATGGCTACACCTTC; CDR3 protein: CASRKTGGSDGYTF
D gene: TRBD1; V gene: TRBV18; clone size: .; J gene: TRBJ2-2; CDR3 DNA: TGTGCCAGCTCAAAGAACAGGGGCGCCACCGGGGAGCTGTTTTTT; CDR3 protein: CASSKNRGATGELFF
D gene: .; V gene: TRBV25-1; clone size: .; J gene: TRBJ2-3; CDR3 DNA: TGTGCCAGCAGTGAATATGGGGAGGATACGCAGTATTTT; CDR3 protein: CASSEYGEDTQYF
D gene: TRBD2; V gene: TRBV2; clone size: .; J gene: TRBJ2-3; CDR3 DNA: TGTGCCAGCAACCTAGCGGGGGGGCATAGAGATACGCAGTATTTT; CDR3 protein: CASNLAGGHRDTQYF
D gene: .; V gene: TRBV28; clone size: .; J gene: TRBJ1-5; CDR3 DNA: TGTGCCAGCAGTTTCAGGGCAGGGGTCCAGCCCCAGCATTTT; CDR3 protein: CASSFRAGVQPQHF
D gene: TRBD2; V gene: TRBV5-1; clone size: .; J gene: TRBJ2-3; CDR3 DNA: TGCGCCAGCAGCTCGGGACTAGCGGGGGGGCTCCCAGATACGCAGTATTTT; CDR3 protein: CASSSGLAGGLPDTQYF
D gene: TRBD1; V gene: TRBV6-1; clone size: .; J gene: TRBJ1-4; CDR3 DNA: TGTGCCAGCAGTGAAGCCGCCTCGTGGACAGGAGACTACGGGCTGTTTTTT; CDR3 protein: CASSEAASWTGDYGLFF
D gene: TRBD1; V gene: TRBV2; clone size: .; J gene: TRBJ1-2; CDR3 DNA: TGTGCCAGCAGAGGAGATCATGACAGGGCGAGGAATGGCTACACCTTC; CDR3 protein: CASRGDHDRARNGYTF
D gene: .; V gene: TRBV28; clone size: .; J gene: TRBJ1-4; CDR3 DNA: TGTGCCAGCAGGATGAGGGAACGGGAAAAACTGTTTTTT; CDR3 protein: CASRMREREKLFF
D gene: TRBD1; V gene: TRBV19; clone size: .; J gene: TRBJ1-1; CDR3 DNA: TGTGCCAGTAACAGAGAAGAGGGGGCGCGGGCTTTCTTT; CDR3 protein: CASNREEGARAFF
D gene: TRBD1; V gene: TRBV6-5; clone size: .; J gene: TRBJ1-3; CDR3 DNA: TGTGCCAGCAGTTACGGACAGGGCGGAAACACCATATATTTT; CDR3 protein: CASSYGQGGNTIYF
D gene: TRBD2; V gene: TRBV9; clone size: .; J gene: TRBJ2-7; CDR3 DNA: TGTGCCAGCAGCGAGGGACTAGGCTACGAGCAGTACTTC; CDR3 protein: CASSEGLGYEQYF
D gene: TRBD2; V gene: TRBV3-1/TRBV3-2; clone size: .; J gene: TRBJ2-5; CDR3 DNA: TGTGCCAGCAGCCCTAGCGGGGGACAAGAGACCCAGTACTTC; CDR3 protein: CASSPSGGQETQYF
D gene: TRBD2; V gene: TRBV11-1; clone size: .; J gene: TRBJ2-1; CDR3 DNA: TGTGCCAGCAGCTCGACCGGGACTAGCGGGTACAATGAGCAGTTCTTC; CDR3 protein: CASSSTGTSGYNEQFF
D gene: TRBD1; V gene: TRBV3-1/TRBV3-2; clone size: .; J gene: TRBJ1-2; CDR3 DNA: TGTGCCAGCAGCCACGGGACAGCGTATGGCTACACCTTC; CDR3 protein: CASSHGTAYGYTF
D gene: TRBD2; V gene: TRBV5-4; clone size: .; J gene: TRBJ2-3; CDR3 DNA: TGTGCCAGCAGCTTGTCCGTGACTAGCGGGGGAGATACGCAGTATTTT; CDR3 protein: CASSLSVTSGGDTQYF
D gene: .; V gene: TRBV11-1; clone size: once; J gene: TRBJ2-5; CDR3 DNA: TGTGCCAGCAGCCCTAGTCCCTACCAAGAGACCCAGTACTTC; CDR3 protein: CASSPSPYQETQYF
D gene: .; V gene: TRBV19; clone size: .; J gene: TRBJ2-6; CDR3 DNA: TGTGCCAGTATGGGGGGGCCAAGCTCTGGGGCCAACGTCCTGACTTTC; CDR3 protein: CASMGGPSSGANVLTF
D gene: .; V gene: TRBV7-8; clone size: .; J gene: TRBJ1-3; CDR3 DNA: TGTGCCAGCAGCCGTACAGAATCTGGAAACACCATATATTTT; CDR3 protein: CASSRTESGNTIYF
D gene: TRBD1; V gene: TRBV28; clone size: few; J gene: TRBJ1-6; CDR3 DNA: TGTGCCAGCAGTTTACGGGGGACAGGGCCTTCACCCCTCCACTTT; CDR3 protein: CASSLRGTGPSPLHF
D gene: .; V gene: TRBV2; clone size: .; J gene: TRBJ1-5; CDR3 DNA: TGTGCCAGCAGTGAAGCCTGGAGGGCCGGTCAGCCCCAGCATTTT; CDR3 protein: CASSEAWRAGQPQHF
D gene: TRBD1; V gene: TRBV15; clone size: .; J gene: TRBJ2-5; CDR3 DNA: TGTGCCACCAGCAGAGGGGACAGTCAAGAGACCCAGTACTTC; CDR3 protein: CATSRGDSQETQYF
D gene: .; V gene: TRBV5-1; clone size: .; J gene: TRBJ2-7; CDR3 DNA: TGCGCCAGCAGCTTGGGGAACAGGGCATCATCGGACGAGCAGTACTTC; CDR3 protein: CASSLGNRASSDEQYF
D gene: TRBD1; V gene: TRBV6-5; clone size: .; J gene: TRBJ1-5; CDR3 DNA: TGTGCCAGCACCTTGACATCCAGGGGGCTTCAGCCCCAGCATTTT; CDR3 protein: CASTLTSRGLQPQHF